This note documents a single T cell receptor beta chain sequence. Some clones are missing from TCRdb's copy, which holds only in-frame ones; the method was immunoSEQ multiplex PCR. The sample shows more than 150,000 clones, roughly 89% of them seen only once. This record belongs to a study of blood T cell repertoires in COVID-19. The CDR3 length is 14 residues. Trimming removed 1 base at V and 0 bases at J, with 4 bases between. CDR1 and CDR2 from the germline V gene are GTSNPN and SVGIG (reference sequence). The sequence derives from a man between 35 and 55 years old with acute or convalescent COVID-19. The rearrangement links TRBV30 to TRBJ1-6; D ambiguous. The sample consisted of peripheral blood. This CDR3 is CAWSDSSYNSPLHF. CDR3 DNA: TGTGCCTGGAGTGACAGCTCCTATAATTCACCCCTCCACTTT.